This is a list of T cell receptor beta chains from one sample in a study of T cells in Graves' hyperthyroidism and ophthalmopathy. TCRdb itself ran the multiplex PCR reads through MiXCR, one entry per CDR3 protein. The top ten hold 25% to 30% of the sample, which has some 370,000 distinct CDR3 sequences, roughly 13% seen once. The sample was blood. The receptors come from a man aged 45 to 65 with Graves' ophthalmopathy. CDR3s include the opening cysteine and the closing phenylalanine or tryptophan. D genes are given only for firm matches. A row's size may be missing; if present it is once, few, many or a size class.

d_gene	j_gene	v_gene	abundance	CDR3aa	CDR3nt
NA	TRBJ1-5	TRBV20-1	many	CSARAGWSNQPQHF	TGCAGTGCTAGAGCAGGTTGGAGCAATCAGCCCCAGCATTTT
NA	TRBJ1-6	TRBV27	NA	CASSSPHSGASSPLHF	TGTGCCAGCAGTTCCCCCCACTCCGGGGCATCTTCACCCCTCCACTTT
TRBD2	TRBJ2-5	TRBV2	many	CASSQNRREPQPF	TGTGCCAGCAGCCAAAACAGGCGGGAGCCCCAGCCCTTC
NA	TRBJ1-1	TRBV6-1	NA	CASTGGTLAENTEAFF	TGTGCCAGCACCGGAGGGACCTTAGCAGAAAACACTGAAGCTTTCTTT
TRBD2	TRBJ2-1	TRBV29-1	NA	CSVEGTSGSYNERFF	TGCAGCGTTGAAGGGACTAGCGGGTCTTACAATGAGCGGTTCTTC
TRBD1	TRBJ1-5	TRBV15	many	CATSRAVDRENSNQPQHF	TGTGCCACCAGCAGAGCCGTGGACAGGGAGAATAGCAATCAGCCCCAGCATTTT
TRBD2	TRBJ2-5	TRBV29-1	many	CSVTSGSYQETQYF	TGCAGCGTAACTAGCGGCTCCTACCAAGAGACCCAGTACTTC
NA	TRBJ2-3	TRBV9	NA	CASSVDTSGLDTQYF	TGTGCCAGCAGCGTAGATACCAGCGGCTTAGATACGCAGTATTTT
TRBD1	TRBJ2-7	TRBV6-6	NA	CASSYSGQGDANYEQYF	TGTGCCAGCAGTTACTCGGGACAGGGGGACGCGAACTACGAGCAGTACTTC
NA	TRBJ2-4	TRBV11-2	few	CASSVDNIQYF	TGTGCCAGCAGCGTGGATAACATTCAGTACTTC
NA	TRBJ1-4	TRBV20-1	NA	CSARVWDGPPEKLFF	TGCAGTGCTAGAGTTTGGGACGGCCCACCTGAAAAACTGTTTTTT
TRBD2	TRBJ2-3	TRBV9	few	CASSVSSGRARGDTQYF	TGTGCCAGCAGCGTGTCTAGCGGGAGGGCCCGGGGAGATACGCAGTATTTT
NA	TRBJ2-1	TRBV30	many	CAWSYGTPTYNEQFF	TGTGCCTGGAGCTACGGGACTCCGACCTACAATGAGCAGTTCTTC
TRBD2	TRBJ2-3	TRBV11-2	many	CASSSSPALAGGPYTQYF	TGTGCCAGCAGCTCATCCCCGGCTTTAGCGGGAGGGCCGTATACGCAGTATTTT
TRBD1	TRBJ2-1	TRBV2	NA	CASSERDRGLFLVDEQFF	TGTGCCAGCAGTGAGAGGGACAGGGGACTTTTTTTAGTCGATGAGCAGTTCTTC
TRBD2	TRBJ2-5	TRBV20-1	few	CSARDALAGEETQYF	TGCAGTGCTAGAGATGCACTAGCGGGAGAGGAGACCCAGTACTTC
NA	TRBJ1-1	TRBV2	many	CASRGDKTEAFF	TGTGCCAGCAGGGGGGACAAAACTGAAGCTTTCTTT
TRBD2	TRBJ2-3	TRBV11-2	many	CASSLRLAADTQYF	TGTGCCAGCAGCCTCCGACTAGCAGCAGATACGCAGTATTTT
NA	TRBJ2-7	TRBV20-1	many	CSARGDSSYEQYF	TGCAGTGCTCGCGGCGACAGCTCCTACGAGCAGTACTTC
TRBD2	TRBJ2-3	TRBV30	NA	CAFTSGRAGDTQYF	TGTGCCTTCACTAGCGGGAGGGCGGGAGATACGCAGTATTTT
TRBD1	TRBJ1-2	TRBV18	many	CASSPPGQRFNYGYTF	TGTGCCAGCTCACCCCCGGGACAGAGATTTAACTATGGCTACACCTTC
TRBD2	TRBJ2-7	TRBV12-3/TRBV12-4	many	CASRQPTTSGSYEQYF	TGTGCCAGCAGACAACCTACGACTAGCGGGTCCTACGAGCAGTACTTC
TRBD1	TRBJ2-7	TRBV29-1	NA	CSVEDYVLDRGREEQYF	TGCAGTGTTGAAGATTATGTTCTTGACAGGGGGCGAGAAGAGCAGTACTTC